This T cell receptor beta chain was sequenced in a study of cytomegalovirus exposure and HLA in healthy donors. The PCR was carried out with 60 Vbeta primers and 13 Jbeta primers. Profiling relied on immunoSEQ multiplex PCR, and the TCRdb table lists in-frame clones only, not all of them. The table has about 77,000 clones, approximately 80% seen once. The CDR3 is made up of 16 amino acids. Germline assignment: CDR1 SGHRS and CDR2 YFSETQ. Trimming cost V 4 bases and J 1 base; bases outside gene matches: 9. This clone was recorded only once. The origin of this receptor is a man aged 40-49 years in good health and CMV-seronegative. Sequencing input: PBMCs. This chain joins TRBV5-1 and TRBJ2-3, with TRBD1 identical over 7 bases. The DNA of the CDR3 is TGCGCCAGCAGCGAGGGGACAGTGACACGCACAGATACGCAGTATTTT. It translates to CASSEGTVTRTDTQYF.